Listed here are 21 T cell receptor beta chains from one sample, sequenced in a study of identical twins. TCRdb called the 5' RACE reads again in MiXCR, with one record for every CDR3 protein. The repertoire holds 500,000 to 600,000 distinct CDR3 sequences, with less than 25% as singletons. These data were likewise used in another study, on T cells expressing NK-cell markers.

The specimen was CD4+ T cells sorted from blood. These receptors originate from a woman aged 18-30 years in good health.

This clonotype showed up just a few times. V gene TRBV12-3 or TRBV12-4 combines with J gene TRBJ1-5; weak D call: TRBD1 (5 bases). Trimming took off 6 bases at V and 6 bases at J, with 9 bases between the two ends. CDR3 length equals 12 residues. CDR3 in DNA: TGTGCCAGCAGGGCAGGGACTCAGCCCCAGCATTTT. It encodes CASRAGTQPQHF.

The J gene is TRBJ1-3, the V gene TRBV10-3, with D possibly TRBD1 on 5 matching bases. The germline V gene encodes CDR1 ENHRY and CDR2 SYGVKD. V was clipped by 10 bases and J by 3 bases, with 7 bases between them. This CDR3 is built from 11 residues. The CDR3 coding sequence is TGTGCCACGGGGGGTGGAAACACCATATATTTT. It yields the protein CATGGGNTIYF.

This clonotype was detected many times. The J gene is TRBJ1-5, the V gene TRBV5-1; perhaps TRBD1 as D (6 bases). The germline CDR1 and CDR2 sequences are SGHRS and YFSETQ. The CDR3 sequence is 15 residues long. Trimming cost V 0 bases and J 0 bases, with 7 bases left between them. The CDR3 region has the DNA TGCGCCAGCAGCTTGGAGACAGGTAGCAATCAGCCCCAGCATTTT. It specifies CASSLETGSNQPQHF.

This clonotype occurred many times. The V and J genes are TRBV12-3 or TRBV12-4 and TRBJ2-5; D is unclear. Between the trimmed V and J ends, which lost 1 base and 5 bases, there was a span of 5 bases. The CDR3 totals 12 residues. In DNA, the CDR3 is TGTGCCAGCAGTTTAGTCCGGGAGACCCAGTACTTC. It yields the protein CASSLVRETQYF.

The chain carries TRBV20-1 and TRBJ2-2; D call uncertain. CDR1 is DFQATT, CDR2 SNEGSKA, per germline (reference sequence). V was shortened by 3 bases and J by 6 bases, with 11 bases between the two germline ends. This CDR3 is 13 amino acids long. The CDR3 nucleotides are TGCAGTGCTAGTTTTTCCGGTCCCGGGGAGCTGTTTTTT. As protein: CSASFSGPGELFF.

The J gene is TRBJ2-3, the V gene TRBV6-4; 9 bases are shared with TRBD2. The V gene's germline CDR1 is MRHNA and CDR2 SNTAGT. CDR3 length: 18 amino acids. V gave up 5 bases and J gave up 1 base; unmatched junction bases: 13. CDR3: CASSPKRGENLGTDTQYF. The CDR3 DNA is TGTGCCAGCAGTCCCAAGCGGGGGGAGAATTTGGGCACAGATACGCAGTATTTT.

This clonotype occurred a few times. The chain employs TRBV12-3 or TRBV12-4 and TRBJ2-2; 7 bases fit TRBD2. The CDR3 is made up of 13 amino acids. Unmatched junction bases numbered 2, after V lost 4 bases and J lost 6 bases. The CDR3 nucleotides are TGTGCCAGCAGTTATACTAGCGCCGGGGAGCTGTTTTTT. Protein: CASSYTSAGELFF.

V is TRBV20-1 and J is TRBJ2-3; D call uncertain. The length of the CDR3 is 15 residues. Germline lookup yields CDR1 DFQATT and CDR2 SNEGSKA (reference sequence). V was trimmed by 7 bases and J by 0 bases, leaving 17 bases between them. In DNA, the CDR3 is TGCAGTGTTTCTCCGTCCGGTTTTAGCACAGATACGCAGTATTTT. Protein: CSVSPSGFSTDTQYF.

This clonotype came up a few times. This chain joins TRBV12-3 or TRBV12-4 and TRBJ2-1, with D possibly called TRBD1 or TRBD2 (6 bases each). The CDR3 loop spans 15 amino acids. V dropped 3 bases and J dropped 9 bases, with 18 bases sitting between them. The CDR3 loop is CASSFLGGVKGEQFF. CDR3 nucleotides: TGTGCCAGCAGTTTCCTCGGGGGCGTGAAAGGTGAGCAGTTCTTC.

Comment on this clonotype: At one end the junction does not follow the germline gene, possibly because of a read error. The J gene is TRBJ1-6, the V gene TRBV7-7; D is undetermined. The CDR3 loop spans 13 amino acids. CDR1 SSHAT and CDR2 FNYEAQ come from the germline V gene (reference sequence). The CDR3 DNA reads TGTGCTAGCAGCTTAGGTGAGAATTCACCCCTCCACTTT. This sequence encodes CASSLGENSPLHF.

This rearrangement joins TRBV4-3 to TRBJ2-7; D is unresolved. The CDR3 is 15 amino acids. Germline values: CDR1 LGHNA, CDR2 YSLEER. V was shortened by 0 bases and J by 3 bases, with 12 bases between the two germline ends. The CDR3 nucleotides are TGCGCCAGCAGCCAAGATTCACAGCCCTACTACGAGCAGTACTTC. Translation: CASSQDSQPYYEQYF.

The chain combines TRBV5-1 with TRBJ2-7, with 7 bases aligning to TRBD1. The CDR3 length is 16 residues. V shed 0 bases, J shed 1 base, and the junction held 7 bases outside the gene matches. Germline V gene lookup returns CDR1 SGHRS and CDR2 YFSETQ. CDR3 sequence reads: CASSLAKGGISYEQYF. CDR3 bases: TGCGCCAGCAGCTTGGCCAAAGGGGGCATTTCCTACGAGCAGTACTTC.

There are a few counts of this clonotype. The V call is TRBV7-2, the J call TRBJ2-1; 10 bases align to TRBD2. Trimming at V came to 4 bases and at J to 4 bases, leaving 7 bases not matched to a gene. Germline V gene data show CDR1 as SGHTA and CDR2 as FQGNSA. CDR3 size: 16 residues. The CDR3 region is CASSSLLAGKYNEQFF. Here the CDR3 DNA reads TGTGCCAGCAGCTCACTACTAGCGGGAAAATACAATGAGCAGTTCTTC. The full variable domain, completed using reference TRBV7-2 and TRBJ2-1, is GAGVSQSPSNKVTEKGKDVELRCDPISGHTALYWYRQSLGQGLEFLIYFQGNSAPDKSGLPSDRFSAERTGGSVSTLTIQRTQQEDSAVYLCASSSLLAGKYNEQFFGPGTRLTVL.

This clonotype has more than one count but fewer than ten. This chain connects TRBV12-3 or TRBV12-4 to TRBJ2-1, with TRBD2 as a possible D gene (5 bases). Deletions cut 9 bases from V and 5 bases from J, with 14 bases between. This CDR3 has 13 residues. The CDR3 DNA is TGTGCCAGTTTCCGACTACCCGACAATGAGCAGTTCTTC. Its protein is CASFRLPDNEQFF.

V and J are TRBV27 and TRBJ2-1; TRBD2 agrees at 9 bases. The germline V gene encodes CDR1 MNHEY and CDR2 SMNVEV (reference sequence). CDR3 length: 15 residues. The V segment lost 7 bases and the J segment 3 bases; nucleotides outside the gene matches: 7. The CDR3 is CASNLSGRDYNEQFF. The CDR3 bases are TGTGCCAGCAACCTTAGCGGGAGAGACTACAATGAGCAGTTCTTC.

The V call is TRBV6-5, the J call TRBJ2-1; D ambiguous. Trimming took off 0 bases at V and 2 bases at J, with 8 bases between the two ends. Germline V gives CDR1 MNHEY, CDR2 SVGAGI. The CDR3 is 15 residues long. CDR3 bases: TGTGCCAGCAGTTACTCATCGCTAACCTACAATGAGCAGTTCTTC. It translates to CASSYSSLTYNEQFF.

The rearrangement joins TRBV20-1 to TRBJ2-1, with D tentatively TRBD1 or TRBD2 (6 bases each). Germline V lookup: CDR1 DFQATT, CDR2 SNEGSKA (reference sequence). This CDR3 region has 19 residues. V gave up 0 bases and J gave up 2 bases, with 23 bases separating them. The CDR3 protein is CSARDAGGGRGRTYNEQFF. The CDR3 nucleotides are TGCAGTGCTAGAGATGCCGGGGGAGGCAGGGGTCGAACCTACAATGAGCAGTTCTTC.

This clonotype came up a few times. The V and J genes are TRBV2 and TRBJ1-5; no firm D call. The CDR3 is 13 amino acids. V lost 4 bases and J 3 bases, leaving 7 bases between the germline ends. Germline CDR1 and CDR2: SNHLY and FYNNEI. CDR3: CASSVQNNQPQHF. The CDR3 region has the DNA TGTGCCAGCAGTGTACAGAACAATCAGCCCCAGCATTTT.

The gene calls are TRBV5-1 and TRBJ2-5; no definite D call. Trimming left V 2 bases short and J 4 bases short, with 9 bases between. CDR1 and CDR2 from the germline V gene are SGHRS and YFSETQ. The CDR3 spans 13 residues. The CDR3 loop reads CASSLRPRETQYF. The CDR3 region has the DNA TGCGCCAGCAGCTTACGTCCTCGAGAGACCCAGTACTTC.

This clonotype turned up a few times. This rearrangement joins TRBV5-1 to TRBJ2-1; a weak D match, TRBD2 (6 bases). There are 14 residues in the CDR3. Germline loops: CDR1 SGHRS, CDR2 YFSETQ. The V end was cut by 3 bases, the J end by 7 bases, with 14 bases between. This chain's CDR3 is CASSSGGEVNEQFF. The DNA of the CDR3 is TGCGCCAGCAGCTCCGGGGGAGAAGTGAATGAGCAGTTCTTC.

This clonotype was picked up a small number of times. This chain connects TRBV15 to TRBJ2-7; D is uncertain. V shed 0 bases and J shed 5 bases, with 5 bases lying between them. The CDR3 contains 12 residues. CDR1 LNHNV and CDR2 YYDKDF come from the germline V gene (reference sequence). The CDR3: CATSRDSNEQYF. The CDR3 region has the DNA TGTGCCACCAGCAGAGACTCGAACGAGCAGTACTTC.